Described below is a single TCR beta chain sequence and its context. The sample belongs to a study of patients and donors after allogeneic stem cell transplantation. The CDR3 extends over 13 amino acids. Trimming took off 3 bases at V and 7 bases at J, with 11 bases between the two ends. Germline-derived CDR1 and CDR2 are SGHRS and YFSETQ. MiXCR, run by TCRdb on the RT-PCR reads, gives a single entry per CDR3 protein. This sample has roughly 180,000 distinct CDR3 sequences, with around 41% found just once. The sequenced material came from blood, either unsorted or a sorted T cell fraction (not recorded which). V and J are TRBV5-1 and TRBJ2-1, with a possible D match to TRBD1 (6 bases). This sequence was found in a human donor who was either an allogeneic HSCT recipient or a stem cell or donor lymphocyte infusion donor (not recorded which). It is not recorded whose cells these are; they may come from a transplant donor. CDR3 DNA sequence: TGCGCCAGCAGCTCGGACAGTTATAATGAGCAGTTCTTC. It is translated as CASSSDSYNEQFF.